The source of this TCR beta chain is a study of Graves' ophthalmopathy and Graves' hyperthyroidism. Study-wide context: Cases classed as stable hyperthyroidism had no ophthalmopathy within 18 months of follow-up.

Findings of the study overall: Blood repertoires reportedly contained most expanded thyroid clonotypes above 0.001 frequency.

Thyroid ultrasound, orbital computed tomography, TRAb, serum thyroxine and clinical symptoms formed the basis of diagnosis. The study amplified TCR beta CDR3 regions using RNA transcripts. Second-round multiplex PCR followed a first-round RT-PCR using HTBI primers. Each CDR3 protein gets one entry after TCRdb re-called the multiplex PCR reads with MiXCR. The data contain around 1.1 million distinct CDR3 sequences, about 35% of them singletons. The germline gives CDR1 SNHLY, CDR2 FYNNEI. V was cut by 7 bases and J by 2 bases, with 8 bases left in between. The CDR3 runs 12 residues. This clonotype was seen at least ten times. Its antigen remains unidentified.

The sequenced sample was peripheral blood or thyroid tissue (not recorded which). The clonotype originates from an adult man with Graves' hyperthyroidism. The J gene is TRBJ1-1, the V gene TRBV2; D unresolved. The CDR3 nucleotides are TGTGCCAGCATGAGGGTCAACACTGAAGCTTTCTTT. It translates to CASMRVNTEAFF. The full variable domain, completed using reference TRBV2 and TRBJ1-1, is EPEVTQTPSHQVTQMGQEVILRCVPISNHLYFYWYRQILGQKVEFLVSFYNNEISEKSEIFDDQFSVERPDGSNFTLKIRSTKLEDSAMYFCASMRVNTEAFFGQGTRLTVV.